This TCR beta chain was sequenced in a study of chronic HIV infection and antiretroviral therapy. A single record per CDR3 protein comes from TCRdb applying MiXCR to the 5' RACE reads. The data show 45,000 to 55,000 distinct CDR3 sequences, approximately 19% seen once. J was trimmed by 6 bases and V by 5 bases; bases with no gene match: 6. Germline V gene data show CDR1 as SGHAT and CDR2 as FQNNGV. CDR3 size: 14 residues. The rearrangement joins TRBV11-2 to TRBJ2-7; 11 bases line up with TRBD1. Sequencing used peripheral blood. This TCR derives from an adult who had HIV and had not received antiretroviral therapy, or was an uninfected healthy control (not recorded which). The DNA for the CDR3 is TGTGCCAGCAGCCTCGGACAGGGGGCGAGCGAGCAGTACTTC. This encodes CASSLGQGASEQYF.